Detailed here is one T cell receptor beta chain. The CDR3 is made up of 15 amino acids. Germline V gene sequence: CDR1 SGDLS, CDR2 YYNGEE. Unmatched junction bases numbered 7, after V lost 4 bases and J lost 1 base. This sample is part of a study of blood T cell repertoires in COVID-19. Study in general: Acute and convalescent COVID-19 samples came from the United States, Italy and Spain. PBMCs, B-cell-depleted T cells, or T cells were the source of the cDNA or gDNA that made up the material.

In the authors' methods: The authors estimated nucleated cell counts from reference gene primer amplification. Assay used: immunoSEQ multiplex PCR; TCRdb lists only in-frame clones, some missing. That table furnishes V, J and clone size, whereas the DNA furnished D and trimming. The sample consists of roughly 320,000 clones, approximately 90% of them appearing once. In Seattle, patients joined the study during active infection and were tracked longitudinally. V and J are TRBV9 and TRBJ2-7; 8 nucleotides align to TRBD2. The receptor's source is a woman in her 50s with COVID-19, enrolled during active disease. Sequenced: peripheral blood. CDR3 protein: CASSPRTSPSYEQYF. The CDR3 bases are TGTGCCAGCAGCCCCCGGACTAGCCCATCCTACGAGCAGTACTTC.